Below, 27 T cell receptor beta chains from the same sample are listed, as sequenced in a study of cytomegalovirus exposure and HLA in healthy donors. It was with 60 Vbeta and 13 Jbeta primers that the PCR ran. This table comes from immunoSEQ multiplex PCR, and its TCRdb copy is limited to in-frame clones, with some not included. The table records 240,000 or so clones, around 81% of them present only once. Sequencing used PBMCs. The receptors shown here come from a woman aged 55-69 years in good health and CMV-seropositive.

The gene calls are TRBV27 and TRBJ2-1; TRBD1 matches 9 bases. This CDR3 comprises 15 residues. Losses at the gene ends were 4 bases for V and 3 bases for J; bases not matched to a gene: 4. In germline, CDR1 is MNHEY, CDR2 SMNVEV (reference sequence). The CDR3 sequence is CASSSYRGLYNEQFF. The CDR3 region has the DNA TGTGCCAGCAGTTCTTACAGGGGGCTCTACAATGAGCAGTTCTTC.

The chain joins TRBV5-4 to TRBJ1-5, with D perhaps matching TRBD1 (6 bases). With 4 bases removed from V and 4 bases from J, the gap between germline ends came to 9 bases. The CDR3 covers 13 residues. Germline CDR1 and CDR2: SGHNT and YYREEE (reference sequence). The CDR3, as DNA: TGTGCCAGCAGCCCGGACAGTAATCAGCCCCAGCATTTT. Its translation: CASSPDSNQPQHF.

This clone was seen a single time. The rearrangement uses TRBV29-1 and TRBJ1-1; TRBD1 is a possible D gene (6 bases). V was trimmed by 8 bases and J by 5 bases, leaving 9 bases between them. The CDR3 sequence is 10 residues long. Per the germline V gene, CDR1 is SQVTM and CDR2 is ANQGSEA. The DNA for the CDR3 is TGCAGCCCAGGGGTTACTGAAGCTTTCTTT. As protein: CSPGVTEAFF. Full variable domain (remainder filled in from reference TRBV29-1 and TRBJ1-1): SAVISQKPSRDICQRGTSLTIQCQVDSQVTMMFWYRQQPGQSLTLIATANQGSEATYESGFVIDKFPISRPNLTFSTLTVSNMSPEDSSIYLCSPGVTEAFFGQGTRLTVV.

This clone was seen a single time. The gene calls are TRBV15 and TRBJ2-1, with 7 bases that match TRBD1. The CDR3 loop spans 15 amino acids. Germline loops: CDR1 LNHNV, CDR2 YYDKDF (reference sequence). V gave up 5 bases and J gave up 0 bases; unmatched junction bases: 4. CDR3 nucleotide sequence: TGTGCCACCAGCTACGGGGACAGCTCCTACAATGAGCAGTTCTTC. The encoded protein is CATSYGDSSYNEQFF.

The chain recombines TRBV13 with TRBJ1-2; 7 bases agree with TRBD1. The J segment lost 8 bases and the V segment lost 1 base, leaving 4 bases of the junction unmatched. The germline CDR1 and CDR2 sequences are PRHDT and FYEKMQ (reference sequence). The CDR3 covers 13 residues. Here the CDR3 DNA reads TGTGCCAGCAGCTTAGAGGGGGCCTGGGGCTACACCTTC. Protein: CASSLEGAWGYTF.

This CDR3 reads CASSLEGLRRGLAGANVLTF. Here the CDR3 DNA reads TGCGCCAGCAGCTTGGAGGGGTTAAGACGGGGACTCGCGGGGGCCAACGTCCTGACTTTC. V usage is TRBV5-1 and J usage is TRBJ2-6; D might be TRBD2 (6 bases). The CDR3 consists of 20 residues. CDR1 and CDR2 from the germline V gene are SGHRS and YFSETQ. Trimming shortened V by 0 bases and J by 4 bases, and 23 bases separated the two germline ends.

The rearrangement links TRBV9 to TRBJ2-7; 9 bases are shared with TRBD2. Looked up from germline, CDR1 is SGDLS and CDR2 is YYNGEE. The CDR3 has 15 residues. After removal of 4 bases from V and 2 bases from J, the junction contained 7 bases not matched to a gene. The CDR3 sequence: CASSTTSGPTYEQYF. Written as DNA, the CDR3 is TGTGCCAGCAGCACAACTAGCGGGCCTACCTACGAGCAGTACTTC.

This chain connects TRBV5-3 to TRBJ1-1; tentatively, D is TRBD1 (5 bases). TRBV5-3 is classed as an ORF, of uncertain function. Trimming left V 5 bases short and J 2 bases short, with 10 bases between. The CDR3 runs to 13 residues. The CDR3: CARSTTVNTEAFF. The CDR3 nucleotides read TGTGCCAGAAGTACGACAGTAAACACTGAAGCTTTCTTT.

The chain employs TRBV9 and TRBJ2-7, with 11 bases lining up with TRBD2. V lost 0 bases and J lost 2; bases outside the gene matches: 1. This CDR3 is 15 amino acids long. The germline V gene encodes CDR1 SGDLS and CDR2 YYNGEE. This CDR3 is CASSVELAGAYEQYF. CDR3 in DNA: TGTGCCAGCAGCGTAGAACTAGCGGGAGCCTACGAGCAGTACTTC.

This clone was observed a few times. The V gene is TRBV6-1, the J gene TRBJ1-2, with a possible D match to TRBD1 (6 bases). The germline V and J ends were trimmed by 1 base and 5 bases, with 14 bases remaining between them. CDR1 MNHNS and CDR2 SASEGT come from the germline V gene. This CDR3 has 15 residues. Here the CDR3 reads CASSEVRTQGYGYTF. The CDR3 bases are TGTGCCAGCAGTGAAGTCCGGACGCAGGGGTATGGCTACACCTTC.

The rearrangement uses TRBV2 and TRBJ2-5; 7 nucleotides align to TRBD2. This CDR3 comprises 12 residues. Germline V gives CDR1 SNHLY, CDR2 FYNNEI. Trimming cost V 5 bases and J 6 bases; bases outside gene matches: 3. DNA for the CDR3: TGTGCCAGCAGTTACGGGGGGAAGACCCAGTACTTC. Translated, it gives CASSYGGKTQYF.

The sample holds a few counts of this clone. The chain has TRBV18 and TRBJ1-2, with D possibly being TRBD1 (5 bases). Germline values: CDR1 KGHSH, CDR2 LQKENI. There are 16 residues in the CDR3. V was cut by 2 bases and J by 6 bases, with 19 bases left in between. The CDR3 nucleotides read TGTGCCAGCTCACCAGGCCCGATCCGGAGGGGAGATGGCTACACCTTC. It specifies CASSPGPIRRGDGYTF.

This clone was detected once. The chain carries TRBV2 and TRBJ2-7, with D maybe TRBD2 (6 bases). There are 14 residues in the CDR3. CDR1 is SNHLY and CDR2 is FYNNEI in the germline V gene. V lost 3 bases, J lost 3 bases, and 12 bases lay in between. The CDR3 DNA follows: TGTGCCAGCAGTGATCGTCTAGCGATCTACGAGCAGTACTTC. Translation gives CASSDRLAIYEQYF.

This chain joins TRBV27 and TRBJ1-5; the D is unclear. The germline V gene has CDR1 MNHEY and CDR2 SMNVEV (reference sequence). The CDR3 runs 15 residues. Trimming removed 3 bases at V and 6 bases at J, with 15 bases between. DNA of the CDR3: TGTGCCAGCAGTTTGCGGGGTAATTGGGGTCAGCCCCAGCATTTT. Its protein is CASSLRGNWGQPQHF.

CDR3 loop: CASSSPGLAVYEQYF. In DNA form, the CDR3 reads TGTGCCAGCAGTTCCCCGGGACTAGCCGTCTACGAGCAGTACTTC. The genes are TRBV27 and TRBJ2-7; TRBD2 matches at 9 bases. The junction had 7 bases not matched to a gene; V was cut back by 4 bases and J by 3 bases. The CDR3 extends over 15 amino acids. Germline loops: CDR1 MNHEY, CDR2 SMNVEV (reference sequence).

In its sample, this clone was seen once. V and J are TRBV19 and TRBJ1-5, with D unclear. The germline CDR1 and CDR2 sequences are LNHDA and SQIVND (reference sequence). The V and J ends lost 7 bases and 0 bases respectively, with 10 bases between them. The CDR3 is 14 residues long. CDR3 amino acids: CASTVPFSNQPQHF. As DNA, the CDR3 is TGTGCCAGTACCGTCCCTTTTAGCAATCAGCCCCAGCATTTT.

The rearrangement links TRBV5-1 to TRBJ1-3; maybe TRBD1 (6 bases). The CDR3 extends over 15 amino acids. CDR1 and CDR2 from the germline V gene are SGHRS and YFSETQ. V lost 0 bases and J lost 8, with 15 bases in between. The CDR3 here is CASSLDEARGHTIYF. The CDR3 coding sequence is TGCGCCAGCAGCTTGGATGAGGCCAGGGGTCACACCATATATTTT.

In its sample, this clone was seen once. The chain links TRBV5-1 to TRBJ2-7; TRBD1 agrees at 10 bases. The CDR3 totals 15 residues. Germline assignment: CDR1 SGHRS and CDR2 YFSETQ. Germline trimming cut 0 bases from V and 7 bases from J; bases unmatched to any gene: 7. Here the CDR3 DNA reads TGCGCCAGCAGCTTGGCCGGGACAGGGGCGGGTGAGCAGTACTTC. Residues: CASSLAGTGAGEQYF. Full variable domain (outside the CDR3, taken from reference TRBV5-1 and TRBJ2-7): KAGVTQTPRYLIKTRGQQVTLSCSPISGHRSVSWYQQTPGQGLQFLFEYFSETQRNKGNFPGRFSGRQFSNSRSEMNVSTLELGDSALYLCASSLAGTGAGEQYFGPGTRLTVT.

For the CDR3, the DNA is TGTGCCAGCAGTGAAGGAGGGGGGGGCACCCTCAACACTGAAGCTTTCTTT. Translated, it gives CASSEGGGGTLNTEAFF. The V gene is TRBV2, the J gene TRBJ1-1, with D possibly TRBD1 on 6 matching bases. Germline loops: CDR1 SNHLY, CDR2 FYNNEI. The germline V and J ends were trimmed by 1 base and 2 bases, with 17 bases remaining between them. CDR3 length: 17 residues.

The chain carries TRBV14 and TRBJ1-4; D unclear. CDR1 and CDR2 (germline): SGHDN, FVKESK. CDR3 length equals 14 residues. V was pared by 6 bases and J by 8 bases, with 16 bases between. The CDR3 DNA follows: TGTGCCAGCAGGAGGATGGGTTACGGGGAAAAACTGTTTTTT. It translates to CASRRMGYGEKLFF.

The chain combines TRBV2 with TRBJ1-1; TRBD1 might be the D (6 bases). From germline, CDR1 is SNHLY and CDR2 FYNNEI. V was trimmed by 6 bases and J by 1 base, leaving 12 bases between them. This CDR3 has 14 residues. CDR3 coding DNA: TGTGCCAGCAGCGCAAACAGGGCGAACACTGAAGCTTTCTTT. This sequence encodes CASSANRANTEAFF.

The sample holds one count of this clone. The chain recombines TRBV9 with TRBJ1-4; D remains ambiguous. The CDR3 extends over 15 amino acids. Trimming took 0 bases from V and 4 from J, leaving 10 bases between them. Germline V gene lookup returns CDR1 SGDLS and CDR2 YYNGEE. The CDR3 region has the DNA TGTGCCAGCAGCGTAGCCGGAGGGAGTAATGAAAAACTGTTTTTT. Its protein product is CASSVAGGSNEKLFF. Using reference TRBV9 and TRBJ1-4 for the parts outside the CDR3, the full variable domain is DSGVTQTPKHLITATGQRVTLRCSPRSGDLSVYWYQQSLDQGLQFLIQYYNGEERAKGNILERFSAQQFPDLHSELNLSSLELGDSALYFCASSVAGGSNEKLFFGSGTQLSVL.

The chain employs TRBV12-5 and TRBJ1-5; 9 bases are shared with TRBD1. The germline V gene encodes CDR1 LGHNT and CDR2 FRNRAP. The ends lost 4 bases at V and 6 bases at J; junction bases unmatched: 7. The CDR3 runs 15 residues. CDR3: CASGSIAQGAQPQHF. The CDR3 DNA follows: TGTGCTAGTGGTTCGATCGCACAGGGGGCTCAGCCCCAGCATTTT.

The V gene is TRBV19, the J gene TRBJ1-5, with D possibly being TRBD1 (6 bases). CDR1 and CDR2 (germline): LNHDA, SQIVND (reference sequence). This CDR3 region has 18 residues. Deletions cut 4 bases from V and 2 bases from J, with 21 bases between. The CDR3 DNA reads TGTGCCAGTAGTAAAGTGGCTTTACAGGGATCGCGCAATCAGCCCCAGCATTTT. Its translation: CASSKVALQGSRNQPQHF.

The chain is built from TRBV30 and TRBJ2-3; tentative D call: TRBD2 (6 bases). V was shortened by 0 bases and J by 3 bases, with 13 bases between the two germline ends. CDR1 GTSNPN and CDR2 SVGIG come from the germline V gene (reference sequence). CDR3 length: 15 amino acids. CDR3 sequence reads: CAWSVGAGRTDTQYF. The CDR3 DNA reads as TGTGCCTGGAGTGTAGGGGCAGGGAGGACAGATACGCAGTATTTT.

This chain uses TRBV2 with TRBJ1-2, with 9 bases lining up with TRBD1. From germline, CDR1 is SNHLY and CDR2 FYNNEI. V shed 5 bases and J 1 base; nucleotides not matched to a gene: 8. The CDR3 spans 16 residues. In DNA form, the CDR3 reads TGTGCCAGCAGTCTCGGGACAGGGAACCGTAACTATGGCTACACCTTC. This gives the protein CASSLGTGNRNYGYTF. The entire variable domain, with the rest obtained from reference TRBV2 and TRBJ1-2, is as follows: EPEVTQTPSHQVTQMGQEVILRCVPISNHLYFYWYRQILGQKVEFLVSFYNNEISEKSEIFDDQFSVERPDGSNFTLKIRSTKLEDSAMYFCASSLGTGNRNYGYTFGSGTRLTVV.

The chain couples TRBV7-9 to TRBJ2-1; TRBD2 matches at 14 bases. The germline V gene encodes CDR1 SEHNR and CDR2 FQNEAQ (reference sequence). The CDR3 sequence is 17 residues long. J was trimmed by 8 bases and V by 1 base; bases with no gene match: 7. CDR3 bases: TGTGCCAGCAGCTTAGGGGCCGGGACTAGCGGGAGTTATGAGCAGTTCTTC. This codes for CASSLGAGTSGSYEQFF.